The 19 T cell receptor beta chains reported below all come from one sample, sequenced in a study of T cell responses to AZD1222 COVID-19 vaccine. The protocol was immunoSEQ multiplex PCR, while the TCRdb copy is restricted to in-frame clones and leaves out a portion. The data contain some 160,000 clones, 87% of them singletons. This material consisted of peripheral blood, taken 28 days after the second AZD1222 dose. The receptors shown here come from an adult who received the AZD1222 COVID-19 vaccine.

The CDR3 sequence: CASSPTRFPGELFF. The CDR3 nucleotides are TGTGCCAGCAGCCCCACCCGGTTTCCCGGGGAGCTGTTTTTT. The chain couples TRBV11-2 to TRBJ2-2; no reliable D call. This CDR3 is built from 14 residues. The V end was cut by 5 bases, the J end by 6 bases, with 13 bases between. The germline V gene encodes CDR1 SGHAT and CDR2 FQNNGV.

The chain employs TRBV27 and TRBJ1-5, with 7 nucleotides matching TRBD1. Germline V CDR1 and CDR2: MNHEY, SMNVEV (reference sequence). V dropped 4 bases and J dropped 3; count of bases not matched to a gene: 6. The CDR3 has 15 residues. The CDR3 is CASSSRTGFNQPQHF. CDR3 in DNA: TGTGCCAGCAGTTCCAGGACAGGATTCAATCAGCCCCAGCATTTT.

The chain uses TRBV27 and TRBJ2-6; D ambiguous. Trimming pared 2 bases from V and 0 bases from J, leaving 17 bases between. The length of the CDR3 is 19 residues. Looked up from germline, CDR1 is MNHEY and CDR2 is SMNVEV (reference sequence). CDR3 protein: CASSLGWLRTRSGANVLTF. The CDR3 DNA follows: TGTGCCAGCAGTTTAGGTTGGCTAAGGACCCGCTCTGGGGCCAACGTCCTGACTTTC. Based on the CDR3 plus reference TRBV27 and TRBJ2-6, the full variable domain is EAQVTQNPRYLITVTGKKLTVTCSQNMNHEYMSWYRQDPGLGLRQIYYSMNVEVTDKGDVPEGYKVSRKEKRNFPLILESPSPNQTSLYFCASSLGWLRTRSGANVLTFGAGSRLTVL.

The V gene is TRBV27, the J gene TRBJ2-7; D may be TRBD1 or TRBD2 (5 bases each). This CDR3 is built from 15 residues. V gave up 6 bases and J gave up 3 bases, with 18 bases separating them. Germline V gives CDR1 MNHEY, CDR2 SMNVEV (reference sequence). The CDR3, as DNA: TGTGCCAGCAGACCTCAGGGACGGAAGGTCTACGAGCAGTACTTC. This sequence encodes CASRPQGRKVYEQYF.

The chain combines TRBV7-9 with TRBJ1-1, with D uncertain. This CDR3 is 14 amino acids long. The germline V gene encodes CDR1 SEHNR and CDR2 FQNEAQ (reference sequence). The ends were cut back, 1 base at V and 4 bases at J, with 10 bases in the middle. CDR3 DNA sequence: TGTGCCAGCAGCTTAGTTGGTTTTCGCACTGAAGCTTTCTTT. It translates to CASSLVGFRTEAFF.

The chain employs TRBV9 and TRBJ1-3, with no clear D. CDR3 length: 16 amino acids. Germline CDR1 SGDLS, CDR2 YYNGEE. Trimming pared 0 bases from V and 0 bases from J, leaving 10 bases between. CDR3 region: CASSVEGGLSGNTIYF. For the CDR3, the DNA is TGTGCCAGCAGCGTAGAGGGCGGACTCTCTGGAAACACCATATATTTT. Using reference TRBV9 and TRBJ1-3 for the parts outside the CDR3, the full variable domain is DSGVTQTPKHLITATGQRVTLRCSPRSGDLSVYWYQQSLDQGLQFLIQYYNGEERAKGNILERFSAQQFPDLHSELNLSSLELGDSALYFCASSVEGGLSGNTIYFGEGSWLTVV.

The CDR3 reads CASGTEAKNIQYF. For the CDR3, the DNA is TGTGCCAGCGGGACGGAGGCCAAAAACATTCAGTACTTC. The V call is TRBV7-9, the J call TRBJ2-4; D possibly uses TRBD1 or TRBD2 (5 bases each). The germline gives CDR1 SEHNR, CDR2 FQNEAQ (reference sequence). V gave up 8 bases and J gave up 1 base, with 9 bases separating them. This CDR3 contains 13 residues.

The chain recombines TRBV2 with TRBJ1-2, with a tentative D call TRBD1 (6 bases). Looked up from germline, CDR1 is SNHLY and CDR2 is FYNNEI. The CDR3 loop spans 15 amino acids. V was trimmed by 3 bases and J by 4 bases, leaving 15 bases between them. Written as DNA, the CDR3 is TGTGCCAGCAGTGAGGTGGACAGAGTTAGCTATGGCTACACCTTC. Amino acids: CASSEVDRVSYGYTF.

The chain is built from TRBV11-2 and TRBJ1-5; possible D gene TRBD1, 5 bases. Germline V gene lookup returns CDR1 SGHAT and CDR2 FQNNGV. The CDR3 contains 12 residues. Trimming took off 11 bases at V and 7 bases at J, with 15 bases between the two ends. The CDR3, as DNA: TGTGCCCCAGGGCCTCCGGGGCAGCCCCAGCATTTT. Amino acid sequence: CAPGPPGQPQHF. The full variable domain, with the rest looked up from reference TRBV11-2 and TRBJ1-5, is EAGVAQSPRYKIIEKRQSVAFWCNPISGHATLYWYQQILGQGPKLLIQFQNNGVVDDSQLPKDRFSAERLKGVDSTLKIQPAKLEDSAVYLCAPGPPGQPQHFGDGTRLSIL.

The chain combines TRBV6-5 with TRBJ2-5; the match to TRBD2 covers 12 bases. Trimming removed 4 bases from V and 6 bases from J; junction bases left unmatched: 9. This CDR3 comprises 16 residues. Germline CDR1 MNHEY, CDR2 SVGAGI. The CDR3 spells CASSSSGGASGKTQYF. The CDR3, as DNA: TGTGCCAGCAGTTCTAGCGGGGGGGCCTCAGGGAAGACCCAGTACTTC.

This chain joins TRBV6-5 and TRBJ2-7, with 7 nucleotides matching TRBD1. Germline values: CDR1 MNHEY, CDR2 SVGAGI. The CDR3 consists of 13 residues. Trimming removed 9 bases from V and 9 bases from J; junction bases left unmatched: 14. The CDR3: CASTDRDLRGQYF. CDR3 DNA sequence: TGTGCCAGTACCGACAGGGACCTTCGTGGGCAGTACTTC.

The V gene is TRBV11-3, the J gene TRBJ2-7; 9 nucleotides line up with TRBD1. The CDR3 sequence is 15 residues long. CDR1 is SGHNT and CDR2 is YENEEA in the germline V gene. Unmatched junction bases numbered 9, after V lost 7 bases and J lost 2 bases. The CDR3 DNA is TGTGCCAGCAACCTGGAAGGGACAGGGACCTACGAGCAGTACTTC. Protein product: CASNLEGTGTYEQYF.

This chain connects TRBV20-1 to TRBJ1-2, with TRBD1 matching 8 bases. J was trimmed by 4 bases and V by 5 bases; bases with no gene match: 0. CDR1 is DFQATT and CDR2 is SNEGSKA in the germline V gene (reference sequence). This CDR3 is built from 11 residues. The CDR3 nucleotides are TGCAGTGCTGGACAGGGCTATGGCTACACCTTC. This translates into CSAGQGYGYTF.

CDR3 bases: TGTGCCAGCAAGGACAGTCTTCTCTACGAGCAGTACTTC. This gives the protein CASKDSLLYEQYF. The chain is built from TRBV5-5 and TRBJ2-7, with D possibly TRBD1 on 6 matching bases. The V gene's germline CDR1 is SGHKS and CDR2 YYEKEE (reference sequence). This CDR3 contains 13 residues. Deletions cut 6 bases from V and 3 bases from J, with 13 bases between.

The chain carries TRBV4-1 and TRBJ1-1; 12 bases agree with TRBD1. J gave up 6 bases and V 4 bases, and 6 bases lay outside the gene matches. CDR1 is MGHRA, CDR2 YSYEKL, per germline. The CDR3 has 15 residues. CDR3 in amino acids: CASSPVGQGAAEAFF. In nucleotides, the CDR3 is TGCGCCAGCAGCCCGGTGGGACAGGGGGCCGCTGAAGCTTTCTTT.

The chain joins TRBV29-1 to TRBJ2-3; D ambiguous. Trimming removed 3 bases from V and 5 bases from J, with 9 bases in between. The germline gives CDR1 SQVTM, CDR2 ANQGSEA. This CDR3 region has 12 residues. This CDR3 is CSVELLGDTQYF. CDR3 bases: TGCAGCGTTGAGCTCCTTGGAGATACGCAGTATTTT.

V usage is TRBV27 and J usage is TRBJ2-2; 9 nucleotides align to TRBD1. This CDR3 comprises 16 residues. With 5 bases clipped from V and 6 bases from J, the junction kept 10 bases outside the gene matches. Germline CDR1 and CDR2: MNHEY and SMNVEV (reference sequence). CDR3 bases: TGTGCCAGCAGTAGCTACAGGGGGCGAAACCCCGGGGAGCTGTTTTTT. As protein: CASSSYRGRNPGELFF.

The chain recombines TRBV6-2 or TRBV6-3 with TRBJ1-5; 7 bases fit TRBD1. This CDR3 spans 14 amino acids. Losses at the gene ends were 6 bases for V and 6 bases for J; bases not matched to a gene: 8. CDR1 is MNHEY and CDR2 is SVGEGT in the germline V gene. The DNA of the CDR3 is TGTGCCAGCAGCGGGGGACAGTCGTCTCAGCCCCAGCATTTT. This gives the protein CASSGGQSSQPQHF.

Worth noting for this clone: Mismatch with germline at one junction end may stem from a read error. This chain links TRBV4-1 with TRBJ1-1; D is perhaps TRBD1 (6 bases). The CDR3 spans 14 residues. Germline CDR1 is MGHRA and CDR2 is YSYEKL. CDR3 coding DNA: TGCGCCAGCAGCCAAGATGGCAGGGCTGGAAGGGGGGTCTTT. Its translation: CASSQDGRAGRGVF.